Listed here is a single T cell receptor beta chain. Methods used by the authors: Reference gene primer amplification gave estimated nucleated cell counts. TCRdb's table, derived via immunoSEQ multiplex PCR, lists solely in-frame clones and lacks some. Clone size and V and J calls were adopted from that table, with D and trimming inferred from the DNA. This table has roughly 200,000 clones, about 85% appearing once. The data are from a study of blood T cell repertoires in COVID-19. For the study at large: Researchers got acute and convalescent COVID-19 samples from the United States, Italy and Spain. In each case, the material was cDNA or gDNA derived from T cells, B-cell-depleted T cells, or PBMCs.

Sequenced sample: PBMCs or T cells enriched from blood (not recorded which). This receptor was obtained from a man aged 40-49 years who had recovered from COVID-19.

CDR3 sequence (DNA): TGTGCCAGCAGCCCACCGGGACAGGGGAATGAAAAACTGTTTTTT. This codes for CASSPPGQGNEKLFF. The rearrangement links TRBV9 to TRBJ1-4, with TRBD1 matching 10 bases. CDR3 size: 15 residues. The V and J ends lost 4 bases and 5 bases, in that order; junction bases with no gene match: 5. Looked up from germline, CDR1 is SGDLS and CDR2 is YYNGEE.